The 32 T cell receptor beta chains below come from one sample, sequenced in a study of T cells in tuberculosis. Here immunoSEQ multiplex PCR was the method, and the copy in TCRdb shows in-frame clones only, minus some. Among roughly 45,000 clones listed, about 94% were seen once. Sequencing input: PBMCs. The receptors come from a donor between 10 and 35 years old with latent tuberculosis or without tuberculosis infection. Some clones in this sample may be carry-over from other donors' samples.

The chain is built from TRBV5-4 and TRBJ2-7; D uncertain. There are 13 residues in the CDR3. In germline, CDR1 is SGHNT, CDR2 YYREEE (reference sequence). The V end lost 0 bases, the J end lost 3 bases, and 7 bases lay between the germline ends. CDR3 bases: TGTGCCAGCAGCTTGGGGCCGCACTACGAGCAGTACTTC. As protein: CASSLGPHYEQYF. Filled out from reference TRBV5-4 and TRBJ2-7, the complete variable domain reads ETGVTQSPTHLIKTRGQQVTLRCSSQSGHNTVSWYQQALGQGPQFIFQYYREEENGRGNFPPRFSGLQFPNYSSELNVNALELDDSALYLCASSLGPHYEQYFGPGTRLTVT.

This chain joins TRBV6-1 and TRBJ2-7, with D perhaps TRBD1 (5 bases). The CDR3 contains 14 residues. Germline loops: CDR1 MNHNS, CDR2 SASEGT. Trimming cost V 7 bases and J 2 bases, with 15 bases left between them. This CDR3 is CASISLTVTYEQYF. In DNA form, the CDR3 reads TGTGCCAGCATCTCCCTGACAGTAACCTACGAGCAGTACTTC.

The V gene is TRBV7-9, the J gene TRBJ2-2; 7 nucleotides line up with TRBD1. The trim removed 9 bases at V and 7 bases at J, leaving 8 bases unmatched. This CDR3 has 13 amino acids. Germline CDR1 is SEHNR and CDR2 is FQNEAQ (reference sequence). The chain's CDR3 is CARTGTDNGELFF. The DNA of the CDR3 is TGTGCCAGAACCGGGACAGATAACGGGGAGCTGTTTTTT.

The chain couples TRBV9 to TRBJ1-3; D gene uncertain. The V and J ends lost 0 bases and 4 bases respectively, with 11 bases between them. Germline V gene data show CDR1 as SGDLS and CDR2 as YYNGEE. This CDR3 has 15 residues. Here the CDR3 DNA reads TGTGCCAGCAGCGTAGACGGAGACCTAGGAAACACCATATATTTT. Protein: CASSVDGDLGNTIYF.

The CDR3 DNA reads TGTGCCTGGACCTACGGGGGGTTCCTCTACGAGCAGTACTTC. Its translation is CAWTYGGFLYEQYF. This sequence joins TRBV30 and TRBJ2-7, with 7 positions matching TRBD2. The CDR3 is 14 amino acids. CDR1 and CDR2 (germline): GTSNPN, SVGIG (reference sequence). V dropped 4 bases and J dropped 3; count of bases not matched to a gene: 9.

The J gene is TRBJ1-5, the V gene TRBV2, with a weak D call TRBD1 (5 bases). V lost 2 bases, J lost 0 bases, and 11 bases lay in between. Germline V CDR1 and CDR2: SNHLY, FYNNEI. The CDR3 loop spans 16 amino acids. The CDR3 bases are TGTGCCAGCAGTGAACGCGGGGCTAATAGCAATCAGCCCCAGCATTTT. Encoded protein: CASSERGANSNQPQHF.

This chain uses TRBV28 with TRBJ2-1; 11 bases line up with TRBD1. J was trimmed by 4 bases and V by 3 bases; bases with no gene match: 2. CDR1 and CDR2 from the germline V gene are MDHEN and SYDVKM. This CDR3 has 15 residues. CDR3 protein: CASSFRDRGYNEQFF. The CDR3 coding sequence is TGTGCCAGCAGTTTCCGGGACAGGGGGTACAATGAGCAGTTCTTC.

The V and J genes are TRBV5-4 and TRBJ2-1; D remains ambiguous. V was cut by 4 bases and J by 4 bases, with 15 bases left in between. This CDR3 comprises 15 residues. Germline V gene sequence: CDR1 SGHNT, CDR2 YYREEE (reference sequence). For the CDR3, the DNA is TGTGCCAGCAGCGCCCCAGTGAACCAATACAATGAGCAGTTCTTC. This sequence encodes CASSAPVNQYNEQFF.

The chain carries TRBV18 and TRBJ2-2, with a tentative D call TRBD2 (6 bases). The V end lost 2 bases, the J end lost 7 bases, and 20 bases lay between the germline ends. Germline CDR1 reads KGHSH; CDR2 reads LQKENI. This CDR3 contains 17 residues. The DNA of the CDR3 is TGTGCCAGCTCACCAAGGATTATAGCGGCTAAGGTCGGGGAGCTGTTTTTT. As protein: CASSPRIIAAKVGELFF.

This chain links TRBV5-5 with TRBJ2-5; 11 nucleotides match TRBD2. V was clipped by 0 bases and J by 5 bases; unmatched bases: 9. The CDR3 is 17 amino acids. Per germline, CDR1 SGHKS and CDR2 YYEKEE (reference sequence). The CDR3 DNA follows: TGTGCCAGCAGCTTGGCCGTTACTAGCGGGAGTTCGGAGACCCAGTACTTC. Translated, it gives CASSLAVTSGSSETQYF. Complete variable domain (other parts from reference TRBV5-5 and TRBJ2-5): DAGVTQSPTHLIKTRGQQVTLRCSPISGHKSVSWYQQVLGQGPQFIFQYYEKEERGRGNFPDRFSARQFPNYSSELNVNALLLGDSALYLCASSLAVTSGSSETQYFGPGTRLLVL.

This rearrangement joins TRBV10-1 to TRBJ2-5; the match to TRBD2 covers 9 bases. J was trimmed by 4 bases and V by 3 bases; bases with no gene match: 9. This CDR3 has 16 amino acids. Germline V lookup: CDR1 WNHNN, CDR2 SYGVQD (reference sequence). CDR3 protein: CASSEVAGEGGETQYF. CDR3 in DNA: TGCGCCAGCAGTGAAGTAGCGGGAGAGGGCGGAGAGACCCAGTACTTC.

V is TRBV25-1 and J is TRBJ2-1, with D unresolved. The V end was cut by 8 bases, the J end by 3 bases, with 14 bases between. The CDR3 has 14 amino acids. CDR1 is MGHDK, CDR2 SYGVNS, per germline. In nucleotides, the CDR3 is TGTGCCAGCGGGCAGACATCCCTCTACAATGAGCAGTTCTTC. It codes for CASGQTSLYNEQFF.

The V gene is TRBV28, the J gene TRBJ2-7, with D possibly TRBD2 on 6 matching bases. The CDR3 is 15 residues long. The V gene lost 4 bases and the J gene lost 2 bases, with 15 bases spanning the gap. Germline V gene data show CDR1 as MDHEN and CDR2 as SYDVKM. The chain's CDR3 is CASSSPSGLAYEQYF. DNA of the CDR3: TGTGCCAGCAGTTCCCCAAGCGGGCTAGCCTACGAGCAGTACTTC.

This chain links TRBV28 with TRBJ1-5; 9 bases match TRBD1. Germline loops: CDR1 MDHEN, CDR2 SYDVKM. V dropped 5 bases and J dropped 0; count of bases not matched to a gene: 11. The CDR3 has 18 residues. DNA for the CDR3: TGTGCCAGCAGTGGAGGGACAGGGAAGGGAGATAGCAATCAGCCCCAGCATTTT. Translated, it gives CASSGGTGKGDSNQPQHF.

The rearrangement uses TRBV4-2 and TRBJ2-7, with D possibly being TRBD1 (9 bases). The CDR3 consists of 17 residues. CDR1 LGHNA and CDR2 YNFKEQ come from the germline V gene. V gave up 4 bases and J gave up 5 bases, with 24 bases separating them. The DNA of the CDR3 is TGTGCCAGCAGCCGAGGGCGGGGGGACAGGGACGTCCACGAGCAGTACTTC. Translating it yields CASSRGRGDRDVHEQYF.

The chain links TRBV5-1 to TRBJ2-7; 7 nucleotides align to TRBD1. Germline CDR1 reads SGHRS; CDR2 reads YFSETQ. CDR3 length: 14 residues. J gave up 6 bases and V 4 bases, and 10 bases lay outside the gene matches. CDR3 amino acids: CASSAPGTVTEQYF. The CDR3 DNA follows: TGCGCCAGCAGCGCCCCCGGGACAGTCACCGAGCAGTACTTC.

The chain uses TRBV6-6 and TRBJ2-7; 7 bases agree with TRBD2. The CDR3 has 13 residues. The trim removed 5 bases at V and 3 bases at J, leaving 4 bases unmatched. Germline CDR1 is MNHNY and CDR2 is SVGAGI (reference sequence). CDR3 sequence (DNA): TGTGCCAGCAGTCTAGCGGAAAACTACGAGCAGTACTTC. Amino acid sequence: CASSLAENYEQYF.

This chain connects TRBV2 to TRBJ2-6; unclear D gene. Germline assignment: CDR1 SNHLY and CDR2 FYNNEI. There are 15 residues in the CDR3. V dropped 5 bases and J dropped 0 bases, with 8 bases sitting between them. CDR3 residues: CASSLYSSGANVLTF. DNA of the CDR3: TGTGCCAGCAGTTTATATAGCTCTGGGGCCAACGTCCTGACTTTC.

The chain couples TRBV28 to TRBJ2-5, with TRBD1 as a possible D gene (6 bases). The germline V gene encodes CDR1 MDHEN and CDR2 SYDVKM. The CDR3 length is 13 residues. The V and J ends lost 6 bases and 3 bases respectively, with 11 bases between them. CDR3 loop: CASRDTGKETQYF. In DNA, the CDR3 is TGTGCCAGCAGGGACACAGGGAAAGAGACCCAGTACTTC.

The V gene is TRBV7-2, the J gene TRBJ2-1, with D perhaps TRBD2 (5 bases). V was pared by 2 bases and J by 0 bases, with 8 bases between. CDR1 and CDR2 from the germline V gene are SGHTA and FQGNSA. The CDR3 contains 15 residues. The CDR3 DNA is TGTGCCAGCAGCTTATTCCGGGGCTCCTACAATGAGCAGTTCTTC. It is translated as CASSLFRGSYNEQFF. Full variable domain (remainder filled in from reference TRBV7-2 and TRBJ2-1): GAGVSQSPSNKVTEKGKDVELRCDPISGHTALYWYRQSLGQGLEFLIYFQGNSAPDKSGLPSDRFSAERTGGSVSTLTIQRTQQEDSAVYLCASSLFRGSYNEQFFGPGTRLTVL.

The chain uses TRBV7-9 and TRBJ1-1, with TRBD1 as a possible D gene (5 bases). CDR1 and CDR2 from the germline V gene are SEHNR and FQNEAQ (reference sequence). Between the trimmed V and J ends, which lost 1 base and 6 bases, there was a span of 15 bases. The CDR3 contains 15 residues. The CDR3 loop reads CASSLGRAFIAEAFF. CDR3 coding DNA: TGTGCCAGCAGCTTAGGCAGGGCTTTTATCGCTGAAGCTTTCTTT.

V and J are TRBV2 and TRBJ2-5; 11 bases map to TRBD1. V shed 4 bases and J 3 bases; nucleotides not matched to a gene: 25. The germline CDR1 and CDR2 sequences are SNHLY and FYNNEI. This CDR3 region has 22 residues. CDR3 loop: CASSAGIGQGAKTSGSKETQYF. The CDR3 nucleotides are TGTGCCAGCAGTGCAGGAATTGGACAGGGGGCTAAGACTAGCGGTTCAAAAGAGACCCAGTACTTC.

This chain uses TRBV29-1 with TRBJ1-2, with 12 bases matching TRBD1. This CDR3 is 13 amino acids long. Per the germline V gene, CDR1 is SQVTM and CDR2 is ANQGSEA. Losses at the gene ends were 6 bases for V and 8 bases for J; bases not matched to a gene: 7. CDR3 nucleotides: TGCAGCGTCGTGGGACAGGGGGCGTGGGGCTACACCTTC. Amino acid sequence: CSVVGQGAWGYTF.

V gene TRBV6-5 combines with J gene TRBJ2-5; D ambiguous. V lost 4 bases to trimming and J lost 1 base, with 7 bases between them. CDR1 MNHEY and CDR2 SVGAGI come from the germline V gene. The CDR3 loop spans 13 amino acids. Here the CDR3 reads CASSLGTQETQYF. Written as DNA, the CDR3 is TGTGCCAGCAGTTTGGGCACCCAAGAGACCCAGTACTTC.

The chain's CDR3 is CASSLTGVEQYF. The CDR3 region has the DNA TGTGCCAGCAGTTTGACAGGGGTCGAGCAGTACTTC. The chain uses TRBV5-6 and TRBJ2-7; TRBD1 agrees at 8 bases. V was clipped by 5 bases and J by 6 bases; unmatched bases: 4. Germline loops: CDR1 SGHDT, CDR2 YYEEEE. This CDR3 has 12 amino acids.

This chain links TRBV6-5 with TRBJ1-1; tentative D call: TRBD1 (6 bases). CDR3 length: 16 amino acids. V was clipped by 2 bases and J by 1 base, with 14 bases between them. The V gene's germline CDR1 is MNHEY and CDR2 SVGAGI. CDR3 amino acids: CASSYAAGAENTEAFF. The CDR3 bases are TGTGCCAGCAGTTACGCGGCAGGGGCGGAGAACACTGAAGCTTTCTTT.

This sequence joins TRBV28 and TRBJ2-7; D is undetermined. CDR1 is MDHEN, CDR2 SYDVKM, per germline. The CDR3 sequence is 12 residues long. The V and J ends lost 4 bases and 4 bases respectively, with 8 bases between them. CDR3 protein: CASSSPGYEQYF. The CDR3 bases are TGTGCCAGCAGTTCTCCAGGATACGAGCAGTACTTC.

This rearrangement joins TRBV6-1 to TRBJ2-7; D unclear. Germline loops: CDR1 MNHNS, CDR2 SASEGT. V was cut by 4 bases and J by 6 bases, with 10 bases left in between. This CDR3 contains 12 residues. Here the CDR3 DNA reads TGTGCCAGCAGTGGCTCGGTGCGCGAGCAGTACTTC. Amino acids: CASSGSVREQYF.

The table lists this clone with a count of one. The chain carries TRBV7-9 and TRBJ1-1, with D hard to call. Between the trimmed V and J ends, which lost 3 bases and 8 bases, there was a span of 16 bases. From germline, CDR1 is SEHNR and CDR2 FQNEAQ (reference sequence). The CDR3 totals 14 residues. The CDR3 DNA reads as TGTGCCAGCAGCTTCGAGGGAAGACATGCAGAAGCTTTCTTT. It is translated as CASSFEGRHAEAFF.

This chain joins TRBV20-1 and TRBJ2-5, with D tentatively TRBD1 (6 bases). The CDR3 is 11 residues long. Germline CDR1 and CDR2: DFQATT and SNEGSKA (reference sequence). V was trimmed by 5 bases and J by 6 bases, leaving 10 bases between them. As DNA, the CDR3 is TGCAGTGCTGATGACAGGAAGACCCAGTACTTC. Translation: CSADDRKTQYF.

The V and J genes are TRBV28 and TRBJ2-7; 7 nucleotides match TRBD1. Per germline, CDR1 MDHEN and CDR2 SYDVKM. With V trimmed by 6 bases and J by 2 bases, 4 bases remained unmatched. The CDR3 runs 13 residues. The CDR3 DNA sequence: TGTGCCAGCAGGCCAGGACAGGCCTACGAGCAGTACTTC. It translates to CASRPGQAYEQYF.

The CDR3 DNA sequence: TGTGCCAGCAGCGCGCCAGATTACAGGGGCTCTGGAAACACCATATATTTT. Its protein is CASSAPDYRGSGNTIYF. The rearrangement joins TRBV9 to TRBJ1-3, with 7 bases aligning to TRBD1. CDR3 length: 17 amino acids. Germline V gene data show CDR1 as SGDLS and CDR2 as YYNGEE. Germline trimming cut 3 bases from V and 0 bases from J; bases unmatched to any gene: 9.